These 18 T cell receptor beta chains were all obtained from the same sample, sequenced in a study of T-cell memory formation after mild COVID-19. TCRdb recomputed calls from the 5' RACE reads with MiXCR, one row per CDR3 protein. The sample records about 240,000 distinct CDR3 sequences, 8.5% to 9.5% being singletons. The sample was PBMCs or a T cell subset sorted from them (not recorded which). Source of these receptors: a young man who had mild COVID-19 (a few samples of this study predate the infection). Cell type and time point are not known.

This rearrangement joins TRBV6-2 or TRBV6-3 to TRBJ2-2; the D gene is possibly TRBD1 (5 bases). Looked up from germline, CDR1 is MNHEY and CDR2 is SVGEGT. This CDR3 comprises 17 residues. V gave up 2 bases and J gave up 1 base, with 14 bases separating them. CDR3 bases: TGTGCCAGCAGTTACCCTTTGGAGACAGTGAACACCGGGGAGCTGTTTTTT. This sequence encodes CASSYPLETVNTGELFF.

The J gene is TRBJ1-5, the V gene TRBV12-3 or TRBV12-4, with 8 bases aligning to TRBD1. V gave up 5 bases and J gave up 3 bases; unmatched junction bases: 12. The CDR3 has 17 amino acids. The CDR3 DNA sequence: TGTGCCAGCAGTCGGAGTCTTGGGACAGGTTTCAATCAGCCCCAGCATTTT. Encoded protein: CASSRSLGTGFNQPQHF.

There are many counts of this clonotype. This chain uses TRBV7-8 with TRBJ2-5; D might be TRBD2 (5 bases). Germline values: CDR1 SGHVS, CDR2 FQNEAQ. Trimming removed 3 bases from V and 5 bases from J, with 10 bases in between. The CDR3 is 13 amino acids. The CDR3 loop is CASSLDLTETQYF. The CDR3 DNA sequence: TGTGCCAGCAGCTTGGACTTGACGGAGACCCAGTACTTC.

The chain recombines TRBV28 with TRBJ2-7; D possibly uses TRBD1 or TRBD2 (5 bases each). This CDR3 has 15 residues. V lost 7 bases and J lost 1, with 17 bases in between. The germline V gene has CDR1 MDHEN and CDR2 SYDVKM. The CDR3 region has the DNA TGTGCCAGCACCAACGGGTGGGGGAAATCCTACGAGCAGTACGTC. Translation gives CASTNGWGKSYEQYV.

The chain combines TRBV12-3 or TRBV12-4 with TRBJ2-5; no reliable D call. The CDR3 loop spans 18 amino acids. V lost 4 bases and J 2 bases, leaving 23 bases between the germline ends. CDR3 loop: CASSSSRGLGALQETQYF. The DNA of the CDR3 is TGTGCCAGCAGTTCTTCTAGAGGTTTGGGTGCTCTGCAAGAGACCCAGTACTTC.

This clonotype occurred many times. The chain recombines TRBV20-1 with TRBJ2-3, with 10 positions matching TRBD2. The CDR3 spans 14 residues. V shed 5 bases, J shed 0 bases, and the junction held 2 bases outside the gene matches. Germline CDR1 reads DFQATT; CDR2 reads SNEGSKA (reference sequence). As DNA, the CDR3 is TGCAGTGCTGTTAGCGGGGGGAGCACAGATACGCAGTATTTT. Translating gives CSAVSGGSTDTQYF.

The chain joins TRBV7-2 to TRBJ1-1; tentatively, D is TRBD1 (6 bases). The germline gives CDR1 SGHTA, CDR2 FQGNSA. The CDR3 runs 14 residues. Trimming cost V 5 bases and J 11 bases, with 21 bases left between them. The CDR3 loop reads CASSPEGGDFEAFF. CDR3 coding DNA: TGTGCCAGCAGCCCGGAGGGGGGCGATTTTGAGGCTTTCTTT.

V is TRBV20-1 and J is TRBJ1-5; possible D gene TRBD1, 5 bases. Trimming took 3 bases from V and 2 from J, leaving 14 bases between them. CDR1 is DFQATT, CDR2 SNEGSKA, per germline (reference sequence). The CDR3 is 15 residues long. The CDR3 bases are TGCAGTGCTAGGAGCCTTCGGGGCGGCAATCAGCCCCAGCATTTT. Amino acids: CSARSLRGGNQPQHF.

A few counts support this clonotype. The chain joins TRBV7-2 to TRBJ2-4; D unresolved. The CDR3 extends over 14 amino acids. V was shortened by 3 bases and J by 6 bases, with 12 bases between the two germline ends. From germline, CDR1 is SGHTA and CDR2 FQGNSA. The CDR3 reads CASSLASRVNIQYF. The CDR3 DNA reads as TGTGCCAGCAGCTTGGCCAGTCGGGTAAACATTCAGTACTTC.

This clonotype has at least ten counts. This rearrangement joins TRBV7-8 to TRBJ2-5; 8 bases line up with TRBD2. With V trimmed by 4 bases and J by 5 bases, 12 bases remained unmatched. The length of the CDR3 is 16 residues. Germline V lookup: CDR1 SGHVS, CDR2 FQNEAQ. CDR3 sequence: CASSWEPGRGGETQYF. The CDR3 DNA is TGTGCCAGCAGCTGGGAGCCGGGACGCGGGGGGGAGACCCAGTACTTC. Based on the CDR3 plus reference TRBV7-8 and TRBJ2-5, the full variable domain is GAGVSQSPRYKVAKRGQDVALRCDPISGHVSLFWYQQALGQGPEFLTYFQNEAQLDKSGLPSDRFFAERPEGSVSTLKIQRTQQEDSAVYLCASSWEPGRGGETQYFGPGTRLLVL.

The chain employs TRBV4-3 and TRBJ2-6, with D perhaps TRBD1 or TRBD2 (7 bases each). Deletions cut 7 bases from V and 0 bases from J, with 16 bases between. This CDR3 contains 17 residues. The germline gives CDR1 LGHNA, CDR2 YSLEER. The CDR3 loop is CASTRGDSSSGANVLTF. The CDR3 DNA reads as TGCGCCAGCACCCGGGGGGACAGCAGCTCTGGGGCCAACGTCCTGACTTTC.

This clonotype was counted a few times. The chain is built from TRBV20-1 and TRBJ2-5, with D possibly TRBD1 on 6 matching bases. The germline CDR1 and CDR2 sequences are DFQATT and SNEGSKA (reference sequence). CDR3 length: 16 residues. Trimming stripped 6 bases from V and 5 bases from J, with 25 bases between. CDR3 protein: CSARKRQVLGRETQYF. The CDR3 bases are TGCAGTGCGAGGAAAAGACAGGTGCTCGGGCGGGAGACCCAGTACTTC.

The V call is TRBV6-1, the J call TRBJ2-7; perhaps TRBD1 as D (6 bases). Germline values: CDR1 MNHNS, CDR2 SASEGT. Between the trimmed V and J ends, which lost 11 bases and 2 bases, there was a span of 16 bases. CDR3 length: 13 residues. This chain's CDR3 is CAPLEGDPYEQYV. CDR3 sequence (DNA): TGTGCCCCCCTCGAGGGGGACCCCTACGAGCAGTACGTC.

About this clonotype itself: Sequence at one end of the junction differs from germline and may be a read error. The chain combines TRBV7-3 with TRBJ2-1; either TRBD1 or TRBD2 may fit D (5 bases each). Germline V CDR1 and CDR2: SGHTA, FQGTGA. The CDR3 runs to 12 residues. In DNA form, the CDR3 reads TGTGCCAGAAGCTTAGATGGGGGTGAGCAGTTCTTC. Residues: CARSLDGGEQFF. The full variable domain, with the rest looked up from reference TRBV7-3 and TRBJ2-1, is GAGVSQTPSNKVTEKGKYVELRCDPISGHTALYWYRQSLGQGPEFLIYFQGTGAADDSGLPNDRFFAVRPEGSVSTLKIQRTERGDSAVYLCARSLDGGEQFFGPGTRLTVL.

The V gene is TRBV7-9, the J gene TRBJ2-1; 8 nucleotides align to TRBD1. CDR3 length: 13 amino acids. The V gene end was trimmed by 5 bases and the J gene end by 10 bases; junction bases not matched to a gene: 7. Looked up from germline, CDR1 is SEHNR and CDR2 is FQNEAQ (reference sequence). CDR3 in DNA: TGTGCCAGCAGCGCTCAGGGGGCTGGGGAGCAGTTCTTC. Residues: CASSAQGAGEQFF.

The chain carries TRBV6-1 and TRBJ1-1; no clear D gene. V was trimmed by 5 bases and J by 4 bases, leaving 14 bases between them. CDR3 length: 14 amino acids. Germline V gene sequence: CDR1 MNHNS, CDR2 SASEGT. This CDR3 is CASSTSPRGTEAFF. The CDR3 DNA sequence: TGTGCCAGCAGTACATCCCCCCGGGGCACTGAAGCTTTCTTT.

The rearrangement uses TRBV28 and TRBJ1-6; 9 positions agree with TRBD1. Trimming took 2 bases from V and 7 from J; bases not matched to a gene: 3. The CDR3 consists of 15 residues. Germline V gene data show CDR1 as MDHEN and CDR2 as SYDVKM. CDR3 residues: CASSLNRGRNSPLHF. CDR3 bases: TGTGCCAGCAGTTTAAACAGGGGGCGGAATTCACCCCTCCACTTT.

The J gene is TRBJ2-1, the V gene TRBV12-3 or TRBV12-4; 7 positions agree with TRBD1. Germline trimming cut 8 bases from V and 5 bases from J; bases unmatched to any gene: 12. This CDR3 is 15 amino acids long. In DNA, the CDR3 is TGTGCCAGCGGAAAGACAGGGCTCCCAAACAATGAGCAGTTCTTC. Translating gives CASGKTGLPNNEQFF.